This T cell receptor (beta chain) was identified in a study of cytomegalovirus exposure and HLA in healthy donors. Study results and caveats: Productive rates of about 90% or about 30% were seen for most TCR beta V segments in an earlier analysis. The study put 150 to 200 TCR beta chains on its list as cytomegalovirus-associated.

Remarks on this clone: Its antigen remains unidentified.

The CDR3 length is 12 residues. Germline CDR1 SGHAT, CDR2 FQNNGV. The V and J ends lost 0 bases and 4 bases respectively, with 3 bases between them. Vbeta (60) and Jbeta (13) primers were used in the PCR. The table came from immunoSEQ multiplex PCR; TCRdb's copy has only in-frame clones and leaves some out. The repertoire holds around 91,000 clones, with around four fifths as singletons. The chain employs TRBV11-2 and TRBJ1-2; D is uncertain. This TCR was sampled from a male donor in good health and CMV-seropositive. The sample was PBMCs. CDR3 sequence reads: CASSLDSYGYTF. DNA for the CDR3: TGTGCCAGCAGCTTAGACAGCTATGGCTACACCTTC.